Each of the 22 T cell receptor beta chains below was sequenced from the same sample in a study of cytomegalovirus exposure and HLA in healthy donors. A multiplex PCR was run with 60 Vbeta primers and 13 Jbeta primers. Measured with immunoSEQ multiplex PCR; TCRdb has only the in-frame clones, and not every one. The sample has about 200,000 clones; almost 80% are singletons. The sequenced sample was PBMCs. These receptors were obtained from a male donor in good health and CMV-seronegative.

In DNA form, the CDR3 reads TGTGCCAGCAGTTACTCGATGGGGGGGGCCTCCTACGAGCAGTACTTC. Protein product: CASSYSMGGASYEQYF. The rearrangement joins TRBV6-5 to TRBJ2-5; the D gene is possibly TRBD2 (7 bases). Matching the DNA end better, TRBJ2-7 makes the J call doubtful. Germline CDR1 reads MNHEY; CDR2 reads SVGAGI. CDR3 length equals 16 residues.

This clone was observed once. This rearrangement joins TRBV4-1 to TRBJ2-7, with 8 bases fitting TRBD2. Unmatched junction bases numbered 10, after V lost 4 bases and J lost 2 bases. The CDR3 has 16 amino acids. CDR1 MGHRA and CDR2 YSYEKL come from the germline V gene. Here the CDR3 reads CASSRIPSGGAYEQYF. The CDR3 DNA reads as TGCGCCAGCAGCCGCATCCCCAGCGGGGGCGCCTACGAGCAGTACTTC.

This chain uses TRBV5-8 with TRBJ2-5; TRBD1 aligns across 9 bases. This CDR3 has 15 residues. Germline V gene data show CDR1 as SGHTS and CDR2 as YDEGEE. J lost 3 bases, V lost 0 bases, and 3 bases had no gene match. The CDR3: CASSLDRGREETQYF. Written as DNA, the CDR3 is TGTGCCAGCAGCTTGGACAGGGGGCGCGAAGAGACCCAGTACTTC.

The V call is TRBV5-1, the J call TRBJ1-2; 7 bases align to TRBD1. V shed 0 bases and J 7 bases; nucleotides not matched to a gene: 9. This CDR3 comprises 15 residues. Germline assignment: CDR1 SGHRS and CDR2 YFSETQ. The CDR3 is CASSLVEGAVSGYTF. CDR3 sequence (DNA): TGCGCCAGCAGCTTGGTGGAGGGGGCGGTTAGTGGCTACACCTTC.

The chain links TRBV2 to TRBJ1-2, with 9 bases aligning to TRBD1. The germline V gene has CDR1 SNHLY and CDR2 FYNNEI. This CDR3 contains 15 residues. After removal of 4 bases from V and 5 bases from J, the junction contained 8 bases not matched to a gene. The CDR3 protein is CASSVIQGARYGYTF. In nucleotides, the CDR3 is TGTGCCAGCAGTGTTATACAGGGGGCGCGTTATGGCTACACCTTC.

This clone was counted ten times or more. The J gene is TRBJ2-7, the V gene TRBV7-9; TRBD2 aligns across 11 bases. After removal of 5 bases from V and 7 bases from J, the junction contained 13 bases not matched to a gene. The CDR3 length is 16 residues. Germline lookup yields CDR1 SEHNR and CDR2 FQNEAQ (reference sequence). The CDR3 DNA reads TGTGCCAGCAGCGATAGGGGGACTAGCGGCATGGGAGAGCAGTACTTC. Translated: CASSDRGTSGMGEQYF.

This chain uses TRBV6-5 with TRBJ2-5; weak D call: TRBD1 (5 bases). The germline gives CDR1 MNHEY, CDR2 SVGAGI. The V gene lost 2 bases and the J gene lost 3 bases, with 10 bases spanning the gap. The CDR3 sequence is 14 residues long. The CDR3 region is CASSYLRAKETQYF. As DNA, the CDR3 is TGTGCCAGCAGTTACCTCAGGGCAAAAGAGACCCAGTACTTC.

This chain connects TRBV7-9 to TRBJ2-1; 8 bases align to TRBD2. CDR1 is SEHNR and CDR2 is FQNEAQ in the germline V gene (reference sequence). This CDR3 has 16 residues. The V gene end was trimmed by 3 bases and the J gene end by 7 bases; junction bases not matched to a gene: 11. CDR3 loop: CASSFEAGVAPNEQFF. The DNA of the CDR3 is TGTGCCAGCAGCTTTGAAGCGGGAGTCGCCCCTAATGAGCAGTTCTTC.

The chain uses TRBV27 and TRBJ1-3, with a tentative D call TRBD1 (6 bases). The CDR3 runs to 14 residues. CDR1 and CDR2 from the germline V gene are MNHEY and SMNVEV (reference sequence). V lost 6 bases and J 4 bases, leaving 13 bases between the germline ends. As DNA, the CDR3 is TGTGCCAGCAGGGGGGAAACAGGGGGAAACACCATATATTTT. Protein sequence: CASRGETGGNTIYF.

The V call is TRBV18, the J call TRBJ2-7, with TRBD1 matching 8 bases. Germline V gene lookup returns CDR1 KGHSH and CDR2 LQKENI. Trimming cost V 5 bases and J 5 bases; bases outside gene matches: 8. The CDR3 is made up of 14 amino acids. In nucleotides, the CDR3 is TGTGCCAGCTCATACGACAGGGGTAAGGACGAGCAGTACTTC. The encoded protein is CASSYDRGKDEQYF.

CDR3 nucleotides: TGTGCCAGCACCGGATTCCGGGACACAAAAAATCAGCCCCAGCATTTT. It specifies CASTGFRDTKNQPQHF. The chain carries TRBV6-6 and TRBJ1-5; TRBD1 might be the D (6 bases). Between the trimmed V and J ends, which lost 7 bases and 4 bases, there was a span of 20 bases. This CDR3 has 16 amino acids. Germline V gene lookup returns CDR1 MNHNY and CDR2 SVGAGI (reference sequence).

The chain links TRBV7-9 to TRBJ2-3, with a tentative D call TRBD2 (6 bases). The germline V gene has CDR1 SEHNR and CDR2 FQNEAQ (reference sequence). The CDR3 is 14 residues long. Trimming removed 8 bases at V and 0 bases at J, with 12 bases between. The CDR3 loop is CASGMGRSTDTQYF. DNA for the CDR3: TGTGCCAGCGGGATGGGGAGGAGCACAGATACGCAGTATTTT.

CDR3 protein: CASSQLPGQGGRKTKNIQYF. In DNA form, the CDR3 reads TGCGCCAGCAGCCAACTACCGGGACAGGGAGGGCGAAAGACCAAAAACATTCAGTACTTC. The genes are TRBV4-1 and TRBJ2-4, with 9 nucleotides matching TRBD1. In germline, CDR1 is MGHRA, CDR2 YSYEKL. The CDR3 consists of 20 residues. The trim removed 2 bases at V and 2 bases at J, leaving 16 bases unmatched.

The V and J genes are TRBV5-6 and TRBJ1-3, with D possibly TRBD1 on 5 matching bases. The CDR3 has 18 residues. Germline V lookup: CDR1 SGHDT, CDR2 YYEEEE. Trimming cost V 4 bases and J 0 bases, with 20 bases left between them. In DNA, the CDR3 is TGTGCCAGCAGCGCCCAAGTCCTTAGACAGAGCTCTGGAAACACCATATATTTT. Its protein product is CASSAQVLRQSSGNTIYF. The full variable domain, in which reference TRBV5-6 and TRBJ1-3 provide the parts outside the CDR3, is DAGVTQSPTHLIKTRGQQVTLRCSPKSGHDTVSWYQQALGQGPQFIFQYYEEEERQRGNFPDRFSGHQFPNYSSELNVNALLLGDSALYLCASSAQVLRQSSGNTIYFGEGSWLTVV.

This clone has more than one count but fewer than ten. The V and J genes are TRBV5-1 and TRBJ2-7; D is perhaps TRBD2 (5 bases). The CDR3 has 14 amino acids. Per germline, CDR1 SGHRS and CDR2 YFSETQ. V was pared by 5 bases and J by 0 bases, with 12 bases between. The CDR3 is CASSRPGISYEQYF. CDR3 bases: TGCGCCAGCAGTCGTCCGGGGATCTCCTACGAGCAGTACTTC.

In its sample, this clone was seen a few times. The genes are TRBV5-1 and TRBJ2-7; tentative D call: TRBD1 (5 bases). Germline V CDR1 and CDR2: SGHRS, YFSETQ. V gave up 0 bases and J gave up 9 bases, with 10 bases separating them. This CDR3 has 12 residues. The CDR3 sequence is CASSLEGAMQYF. CDR3 DNA sequence: TGCGCCAGCAGCTTGGAAGGGGCGATGCAGTACTTC.

The chain carries TRBV5-1 and TRBJ2-1, with 10 bases that match TRBD2. The germline V gene encodes CDR1 SGHRS and CDR2 YFSETQ. The CDR3 contains 16 residues. V shed 0 bases and J 2 bases; nucleotides not matched to a gene: 2. In DNA, the CDR3 is TGCGCCAGCAGCTTGGGACTAGCGGGCACCTACAATGAGCAGTTCTTC. The encoded protein is CASSLGLAGTYNEQFF.

The rearrangement uses TRBV19 and TRBJ2-2; 8 bases are shared with TRBD2. V dropped 4 bases and J dropped 1; count of bases not matched to a gene: 11. The CDR3 is 18 residues long. The germline V gene has CDR1 LNHDA and CDR2 SQIVND (reference sequence). CDR3 in DNA: TGTGCCAGTAGTACCCAGCTAGCGGGTGTCAGGAACACCGGGGAGCTGTTTTTT. Its translation: CASSTQLAGVRNTGELFF.

The chain links TRBV9 to TRBJ2-2; the D is unclear. The V end lost 1 base, the J end lost 3 bases, and 13 bases lay between the germline ends. There are 16 residues in the CDR3. Germline V gene data show CDR1 as SGDLS and CDR2 as YYNGEE. Here the CDR3 DNA reads TGTGCCAGCAGCGTACGTCCACTACTTGACACCGGGGAGCTGTTTTTT. Residues: CASSVRPLLDTGELFF.

The CDR3 coding sequence is TGTGCCAGCAGCCTTAACCGGGACAGGGGCTACGAGCAGTACTTC. Translated: CASSLNRDRGYEQYF. The J gene is TRBJ2-5, the V gene TRBV4-2; 10 bases map to TRBD1. The J call may be mistaken, given a closer DNA end match to TRBJ2-7. The CDR3 extends over 15 amino acids. Germline CDR1 is LGHNA and CDR2 is YNFKEQ.

The rearrangement joins TRBV11-2 to TRBJ1-2, with a weak D call TRBD1 (5 bases). The CDR3 has 16 residues. V was shortened by 8 bases and J by 4 bases, with 23 bases between the two germline ends. Germline V gene sequence: CDR1 SGHAT, CDR2 FQNNGV. The CDR3 here is CASRNFERIRGYGYTF. The DNA of the CDR3 is TGTGCCAGCCGCAACTTCGAGAGGATAAGGGGCTATGGCTACACCTTC.

The chain is built from TRBV6-5 and TRBJ1-4; D might be TRBD1 (6 bases). Germline-derived CDR1 and CDR2 are MNHEY and SVGAGI. The CDR3 consists of 14 residues. Trimming shortened V by 6 bases and J by 8 bases, and 16 bases separated the two germline ends. CDR3 sequence reads: CASSLGARVEKLFF. For the CDR3, the DNA is TGTGCCAGCAGCCTGGGGGCGCGGGTAGAAAAACTGTTTTTT.